Below are 31 T cell receptor beta chains sequenced from a single sample in a study of cytomegalovirus exposure and HLA in healthy donors (dated by TCRdb to the late 2010s). Library creation used the immunoSEQ multiplex PCR assay. TCRdb obtained this table from immuneACCESS and retained in-frame rearrangements with V and J assigned. These tables miss some clones; where compared with another copy, unresolved V genes account for less than half of the shortfall, and the remainder is unexplained. The sample profile shows about 170,000 clones; about 90% of them were found once. The biggest ten clones account for about 5.8% of the sample. The material sequenced was PBMCs. These receptors originate from a woman in her twenties or thirties in good health and CMV-seronegative.

This chain joins TRBV6-1 and TRBJ1-1; no definite D call. Germline V gene data show CDR1 as MNHNS and CDR2 as SASEGT. The CDR3 length is 12 residues. V was pared by 6 bases and J by 5 bases, with 10 bases between. CDR3 loop: CASRSTGTEAFF. In nucleotides, the CDR3 is TGTGCCAGCAGAAGTACGGGAACTGAAGCTTTCTTT.

This chain uses TRBV6-1 with TRBJ2-2, with TRBD2 matching over 7 bases. The CDR3 extends over 15 amino acids. V was pared by 6 bases and J by 2 bases, with 6 bases of the junction left unmatched. The germline CDR1 and CDR2 sequences are MNHNS and SASEGT. The CDR3 is CASRRQRDNTGELFF. The CDR3 nucleotides read TGTGCCAGCAGGCGCCAGCGGGACAACACCGGGGAGCTGTTTTTT.

The rearrangement joins TRBV6-6 to TRBJ2-3; no clear D gene. V lost 2 bases to trimming and J lost 0 bases, with 6 bases between them. CDR3 size: 14 residues. CDR1 and CDR2 (germline): MNHNY, SVGAGI (reference sequence). For the CDR3, the DNA is TGTGCCAGCAGTTACGGATACAGCACAGATACGCAGTATTTT. Its protein product is CASSYGYSTDTQYF.

V is TRBV9 and J is TRBJ2-2; TRBD1 agrees at 7 bases. In germline, CDR1 is SGDLS, CDR2 YYNGEE. CDR3 length: 15 amino acids. The J segment lost 4 bases and the V segment lost 3 bases, leaving 6 bases of the junction unmatched. CDR3: CASSATGYTTGELFF. The CDR3 DNA reads as TGTGCCAGCAGCGCGACAGGGTACACCACCGGGGAGCTGTTTTTT.

DNA of the CDR3: TGCGCCAGCAGCCAAGTGTTAAATCAGCCCCAGCATTTT. Protein: CASSQVLNQPQHF. The chain couples TRBV4-3 to TRBJ1-5; D unclear. V was trimmed by 1 base and J by 4 bases, leaving 5 bases between them. In germline, CDR1 is LGHNA, CDR2 YSLEER. The CDR3 totals 13 residues.

In the case of this clone: The same CDR3 can be traced to other DNA sequences in this sample. This chain links TRBV6-5 with TRBJ2-5, with D uncertain. The germline V and J ends were trimmed by 2 bases and 5 bases, with 3 bases remaining between them. The germline gives CDR1 MNHEY, CDR2 SVGAGI. The CDR3 sequence is 11 residues long. The CDR3 reads CASSYGETQYF. The CDR3 nucleotides are TGTGCCAGCAGTTACGGTGAGACCCAGTACTTC.

This chain joins TRBV7-3 and TRBJ2-3; TRBD1 matches 8 bases. V lost 5 bases to trimming and J lost 2 bases; unmatched junction nucleotides: 6. CDR3 length: 15 amino acids. The germline V gene has CDR1 SGHTA and CDR2 FQGTGA. CDR3 DNA sequence: TGTGCCAGCAGCCGGACAGGGCGAGTCACAGATACGCAGTATTTT. Its protein product is CASSRTGRVTDTQYF.

The rearrangement uses TRBV5-4 and TRBJ1-1; D uncertain. The CDR3 has 13 residues. From germline, CDR1 is SGHNT and CDR2 YYREEE (reference sequence). V was shortened by 0 bases and J by 2 bases, with 5 bases between the two germline ends. The CDR3 DNA reads as TGTGCCAGCAGCTTGGCGGGAAACACTGAAGCTTTCTTT. Translation: CASSLAGNTEAFF. Full variable domain (missing parts from reference TRBV5-4 and TRBJ1-1): ETGVTQSPTHLIKTRGQQVTLRCSSQSGHNTVSWYQQALGQGPQFIFQYYREEENGRGNFPPRFSGLQFPNYSSELNVNALELDDSALYLCASSLAGNTEAFFGQGTRLTVV.

The rearrangement uses TRBV6-1 and TRBJ1-2, with D uncertain. Germline loops: CDR1 MNHNS, CDR2 SASEGT. V lost 6 bases and J 4 bases, leaving 9 bases between the germline ends. The CDR3 covers 12 residues. CDR3 protein: CASRLLFYGYTF. CDR3 bases: TGTGCCAGCAGGCTTTTATTCTATGGCTACACCTTC.

The chain carries TRBV4-3 and TRBJ1-3, with no clear D. The CDR3 spans 14 residues. Trimming cost V 4 bases and J 2 bases, with 9 bases left between them. CDR1 and CDR2 (germline): LGHNA, YSLEER. This CDR3 reads CASSPTRPGNTIYF. The CDR3 DNA is TGCGCCAGCAGCCCTACTCGGCCTGGAAACACCATATATTTT.

The chain combines TRBV7-2 with TRBJ1-2; D uncertain. Trimming took 4 bases from V and 4 from J, leaving 7 bases between them. The CDR3 loop spans 12 amino acids. CDR1 and CDR2 (germline): SGHTA, FQGNSA. The chain's CDR3 is CASSSIGYGYTF. Here the CDR3 DNA reads TGTGCCAGCAGCTCCATCGGCTATGGCTACACCTTC.

The V and J genes are TRBV6-6 and TRBJ1-2; no clear D. The germline CDR1 and CDR2 sequences are MNHNY and SVGAGI (reference sequence). The CDR3 is 13 amino acids. V lost 5 bases and J 4 bases, leaving 11 bases between the germline ends. The CDR3 loop reads CASSERLGYGYTF. DNA of the CDR3: TGTGCCAGCAGTGAGCGTTTGGGCTATGGCTACACCTTC.

CDR3 DNA sequence: TGTGCCAGCAGCTTCTCTAGCGGGGGAAACGAGCAGTACTTC. Protein sequence: CASSFSSGGNEQYF. This rearrangement joins TRBV7-3 to TRBJ2-7; 10 bases align to TRBD2. The CDR3 is 14 amino acids. Germline assignment: CDR1 SGHTA and CDR2 FQGTGA. V lost 3 bases and J lost 5; bases outside the gene matches: 4.

CDR3 DNA: TGTGCCAGCAGTGTTGGGGAAGGCACTGAAGCTTTCTTT. Its translation: CASSVGEGTEAFF. The rearrangement links TRBV6-4 to TRBJ1-1; D is unresolved. This CDR3 is built from 13 residues. The germline gives CDR1 MRHNA, CDR2 SNTAGT. Trimming took off 4 bases at V and 4 bases at J, with 10 bases between the two ends.

The gene calls are TRBV6-1 and TRBJ2-7, with 10 bases fitting TRBD1. Looked up from germline, CDR1 is MNHNS and CDR2 is SASEGT. J lost 3 bases, V lost 5 bases, and 4 bases had no gene match. The CDR3 consists of 14 residues. The DNA for the CDR3 is TGTGCCAGCAGTAAGACAGGGGGCTTCTACGAGCAGTACTTC. Its translation: CASSKTGGFYEQYF.

V usage is TRBV29-1 and J usage is TRBJ2-3, with 7 bases lining up with TRBD1. The V gene's germline CDR1 is SQVTM and CDR2 ANQGSEA. The trim removed 5 bases at V and 2 bases at J, leaving 7 bases unmatched. There are 14 residues in the CDR3. The CDR3 coding sequence is TGCAGCGTTTCCCGGGACAGACCCACAGATACGCAGTATTTT. Translation gives CSVSRDRPTDTQYF.

This clone has a single count. V is TRBV11-2 and J is TRBJ1-2; 8 nucleotides agree with TRBD1. The CDR3 has 16 amino acids. With 4 bases clipped from V and 8 bases from J, the junction kept 15 bases outside the gene matches. Germline assignment: CDR1 SGHAT and CDR2 FQNNGV. CDR3 protein: CASSSDRAISLDGYTF. In nucleotides, the CDR3 is TGTGCCAGCAGCTCGGACAGGGCTATATCGCTTGACGGCTACACCTTC.

The chain links TRBV28 to TRBJ1-2; tentatively, D is TRBD1 (5 bases). V lost 5 bases, J lost 5 bases, and 21 bases lay in between. The CDR3 extends over 16 amino acids. CDR1 is MDHEN, CDR2 SYDVKM, per germline. The CDR3, as DNA: TGTGCCAGCAGTATGGTCGAGGATGGGGGTTCATATGGCTACACCTTC. Protein sequence: CASSMVEDGGSYGYTF.

The chain combines TRBV29-1 with TRBJ1-4; TRBD1 matches 7 bases. This CDR3 is 12 amino acids long. Trimming removed 4 bases from V and 17 bases from J; junction bases left unmatched: 13. The germline V gene has CDR1 SQVTM and CDR2 ANQGSEA. The CDR3 region is CSVGEYGQADFF. CDR3 coding DNA: TGCAGCGTTGGAGAGTACGGACAGGCGGATTTTTTT.

The V call is TRBV19, the J call TRBJ1-2; D unresolved. Germline lookup yields CDR1 LNHDA and CDR2 SQIVND (reference sequence). V was trimmed by 10 bases and J by 1 base, leaving 13 bases between them. The CDR3 totals 13 residues. The CDR3 DNA is TGTGCCACTATGGGTGCCCTTAACTATGGCTACACCTTC. This gives the protein CATMGALNYGYTF.

This chain connects TRBV30 to TRBJ2-6; D unresolved. The CDR3 has 14 amino acids. Germline loops: CDR1 GTSNPN, CDR2 SVGIG (reference sequence). The ends were cut back, 0 bases at V and 0 bases at J, with 3 bases in the middle. In nucleotides, the CDR3 is TGTGCCTGGAGTGTAGGCTCTGGGGCCAACGTCCTGACTTTC. This translates into CAWSVGSGANVLTF.

This chain joins TRBV7-9 and TRBJ2-7; D unclear. Trimming stripped 1 base from V and 1 base from J, with 11 bases between. Germline CDR1 and CDR2: SEHNR and FQNEAQ (reference sequence). This CDR3 spans 15 amino acids. CDR3 coding DNA: TGTGCCAGCAGCTTAGAGGAGTCAGAATCCTACGAGCAGTACTTC. Protein sequence: CASSLEESESYEQYF.

The chain recombines TRBV28 with TRBJ1-2; maybe TRBD1 (6 bases). CDR1 MDHEN and CDR2 SYDVKM come from the germline V gene. The CDR3 is 16 amino acids. Trimming pared 11 bases from V and 0 bases from J, leaving 22 bases between. CDR3 sequence: CAGGGTHNPSNYGYTF. DNA of the CDR3: TGTGCCGGAGGCGGGACACACAACCCATCTAACTATGGCTACACCTTC.

DNA of the CDR3: TGTGCCAGTTCGCCGGGCGATACGCAGTATTTT. It specifies CASSPGDTQYF. The rearrangement joins TRBV27 to TRBJ2-3; D ambiguous. The V gene's germline CDR1 is MNHEY and CDR2 SMNVEV (reference sequence). The V end lost 9 bases, the J end lost 6 bases, and 10 bases lay between the germline ends. The CDR3 is 11 amino acids.

The CDR3 here is CASSWYGLVNEQFF. The CDR3 nucleotides read TGTGCCAGCAGTTGGTATGGGCTAGTCAATGAGCAGTTCTTC. J is TRBJ2-1 and V is TRBV27; D unresolved. Germline V gene data show CDR1 as MNHEY and CDR2 as SMNVEV (reference sequence). The CDR3 sequence is 14 residues long. Trimming removed 4 bases from V and 6 bases from J, with 13 bases in between.

The chain joins TRBV18 to TRBJ1-1; 9 nucleotides align to TRBD1. In germline, CDR1 is KGHSH, CDR2 LQKENI. The CDR3 is made up of 15 amino acids. The V and J ends lost 4 bases and 2 bases, in that order; junction bases with no gene match: 5. This chain's CDR3 is CASSRDRGGNTEAFF. The CDR3 region has the DNA TGTGCCAGCTCACGAGACAGGGGGGGTAACACTGAAGCTTTCTTT.

The gene calls are TRBV7-9 and TRBJ2-5; TRBD1 matches at 7 bases. Germline assignment: CDR1 SEHNR and CDR2 FQNEAQ (reference sequence). This CDR3 spans 15 amino acids. With V trimmed by 7 bases and J by 1 base, 9 bases remained unmatched. DNA of the CDR3: TGTGCCAGCACCGGGTGGGGACAGACCCAAGAGACCCAGTACTTC. Translated, it gives CASTGWGQTQETQYF.

The V and J genes are TRBV5-4 and TRBJ1-4; no definite D call. V lost 4 bases and J 6 bases, leaving 13 bases between the germline ends. Per germline, CDR1 SGHNT and CDR2 YYREEE (reference sequence). The CDR3 spans 14 residues. CDR3 loop: CASSVDGGDEKLFF. In DNA, the CDR3 is TGTGCCAGCAGCGTGGACGGCGGAGATGAAAAACTGTTTTTT.

The chain carries TRBV5-6 and TRBJ2-3; no clear D gene. The CDR3 has 15 residues. V lost 0 bases to trimming and J lost 2 bases, with 10 bases between them. The germline V gene has CDR1 SGHDT and CDR2 YYEEEE. The CDR3 reads CASSLAPGNTDTQYF. CDR3 coding DNA: TGTGCCAGCAGCTTGGCCCCTGGGAACACAGATACGCAGTATTTT.

The chain employs TRBV7-2 and TRBJ2-2; 8 bases line up with TRBD2. V lost 1 base, J lost 3 bases, and 4 bases stayed unmatched. CDR1 and CDR2 from the germline V gene are SGHTA and FQGNSA. The CDR3 contains 16 residues. This chain's CDR3 is CASSLVAGGDTGELFF. The CDR3 DNA is TGTGCCAGCAGCTTAGTGGCGGGGGGAGACACCGGGGAGCTGTTTTTT.

The chain employs TRBV18 and TRBJ1-1; possibly TRBD1 for D (6 bases). V was trimmed by 3 bases and J by 5 bases, leaving 19 bases between them. Looked up from germline, CDR1 is KGHSH and CDR2 is LQKENI. This CDR3 comprises 16 residues. The CDR3, as DNA: TGTGCCAGCTCACCGATTGTGACAGGTAGTGGGACTGAAGCTTTCTTT. Residues: CASSPIVTGSGTEAFF. The full variable domain, its missing parts supplied by reference TRBV18 and TRBJ1-1, is NAGVMQNPRHLVRRRGQEARLRCSPMKGHSHVYWYRQLPEEGLKFMVYLQKENIIDESGMPKERFSAEFPKEGPSILRIQQVVRGDSAAYFCASSPIVTGSGTEAFFGQGTRLTVV.